This TCR beta chain derives from a study of cytomegalovirus exposure and HLA in healthy donors. Study-level background: The roughly 120 validation repertoires, a later analysis reported, used the same platform as the approximately 700 first-cohort repertoires.

The repertoire was sequenced with immunoSEQ multiplex PCR; TCRdb's copy has only in-frame clones and lacks some. The table records tens of thousands of clones, 80% to 90% of them present only once. After removal of 5 bases from V and 2 bases from J, the junction contained 10 bases not matched to a gene. The CDR3 is 18 residues long. Germline CDR1 is MDHEN and CDR2 is SYDVKM. This chain links TRBV28 with TRBJ2-2, with TRBD2 identical over 11 bases. This TCR was sampled from a young woman in good health and CMV-seronegative. The specimen was PBMCs. The CDR3: CASSPPKTSGGNTGELFF. CDR3 DNA sequence: TGTGCCAGCAGTCCACCGAAAACTAGCGGGGGCAACACCGGGGAGCTGTTTTTT.